What follows describes a single T cell receptor (beta chain). The CDR3 totals 12 residues. The V and J ends lost 7 bases and 7 bases, in that order; junction bases with no gene match: 2. Germline V gene lookup returns CDR1 KGHDR and CDR2 SFDVKD. This entry is derived from a study of blood T cell repertoires in COVID-19. As for the study in general: Acute-phase and convalescent COVID-19 samples originated in the United States, Italy and Spain. Sample material is recorded as cDNA or gDNA derived from T cells, B-cell-depleted T cells, or PBMCs.

Sequenced by immunoSEQ multiplex PCR; TCRdb stores in-frame clones only, minus some. The sample yields approximately 200,000 clones, roughly 80% seen once. Material: peripheral blood. The chain couples TRBV24-1 to TRBJ2-1; 8 bases are shared with TRBD1. The TCR was taken from a man aged 55 to 70 with active or convalescent COVID-19. The CDR3 reads CATRQGVNEQFF. CDR3 DNA sequence: TGTGCCACCAGACAGGGGGTGAATGAGCAGTTCTTC.